This entry lists 7 T cell receptor beta chains sequenced from one sample in a study of T-cell reconstitution after alpha-beta-depleted transplantation in children. As it was prepared, the TCRbeta library received unique molecular identifiers. MiXCR, run by TCRdb on the PCR reads, gives a single entry per CDR3 protein. The sample has 250,000 to 400,000 distinct CDR3 sequences, approximately 23% seen once. The sequencing used PBMCs, mostly from graft donor cells, collected 180 days after TCRalphabeta/CD19-depleted stem cell transplant. The source of these receptors is a male patient between 10 and 17 years old who had a stem cell transplant for acute lymphoblastic leukemia, so the T cells may come from the graft donor.

The J gene is TRBJ1-1, the V gene TRBV9, with unresolved D. CDR1 and CDR2 from the germline V gene are SGDLS and YYNGEE. Trimming cost V 2 bases and J 0 bases, with 8 bases left between them. This CDR3 has 14 amino acids. The CDR3 nucleotides read TGTGCCAGCAGCGTGGCAGTCTTGAACACTGAAGCTTTCTTT. Protein sequence: CASSVAVLNTEAFF.

This clonotype was counted between two and nine times. The chain employs TRBV20-1 and TRBJ2-7, with D possibly matching TRBD2 (6 bases). In germline, CDR1 is DFQATT, CDR2 SNEGSKA (reference sequence). The CDR3 has 17 residues. The germline V and J ends were trimmed by 3 bases and 2 bases, with 23 bases remaining between them. CDR3 sequence reads: CSASGTLLLGGTYEQYF. In DNA, the CDR3 is TGCAGTGCTAGTGGAACGCTACTACTGGGCGGGACCTACGAGCAGTACTTC.

This clonotype turned up a few times. This sequence joins TRBV20-1 and TRBJ1-5, with TRBD1 as a possible D gene (5 bases). Per germline, CDR1 DFQATT and CDR2 SNEGSKA (reference sequence). With 2 bases removed from V and 1 base from J, the gap between germline ends came to 9 bases. The CDR3 length is 14 residues. Here the CDR3 reads CSARRQPSNQPQHF. The CDR3 DNA sequence: TGCAGTGCTAGAAGACAGCCCAGCAATCAGCCCCAGCATTTT.

This clonotype was observed a few times. The chain joins TRBV29-1 to TRBJ2-7; D not resolved. CDR1 is SQVTM and CDR2 is ANQGSEA in the germline V gene. CDR3 length equals 11 residues. Trimming cost V 7 bases and J 0 bases, with 7 bases left between them. The CDR3 sequence is CSASYSYEQYF. The CDR3 DNA follows: TGCAGCGCCTCCTACTCCTACGAGCAGTACTTC.

As to this clonotype: The junction differs from germline at one of its ends, possibly a read error. The chain joins TRBV7-9 to TRBJ2-1; D unresolved. The CDR3 is 16 amino acids. Germline values: CDR1 SEHNR, CDR2 FQNEAQ (reference sequence). In nucleotides, the CDR3 is TGTGCCGGCAGCCCCGTTTCGCGGACGTCCTACAATGAGCAGTTCTTC. It encodes CAGSPVSRTSYNEQFF.

This chain uses TRBV15 with TRBJ2-7; TRBD2 matches 8 bases. With 5 bases clipped from V and 7 bases from J, the junction kept 10 bases outside the gene matches. The germline CDR1 and CDR2 sequences are LNHNV and YYDKDF (reference sequence). The CDR3 is made up of 14 amino acids. The chain's CDR3 is CATSSGTSALEQYF. As DNA, the CDR3 is TGTGCCACCAGCTCCGGGACTAGTGCCTTGGAGCAGTACTTC.

V usage is TRBV7-9 and J usage is TRBJ2-1, with D possibly being TRBD1 or TRBD2 (5 bases each). The CDR3 contains 14 residues. The ends were cut back, 10 bases at V and 4 bases at J, with 17 bases in the middle. Germline V gene lookup returns CDR1 SEHNR and CDR2 FQNEAQ (reference sequence). The chain's CDR3 is CATTAGSTYNEQFF. The CDR3 DNA is TGTGCCACCACCGCAGGGAGTACGTACAATGAGCAGTTCTTC.